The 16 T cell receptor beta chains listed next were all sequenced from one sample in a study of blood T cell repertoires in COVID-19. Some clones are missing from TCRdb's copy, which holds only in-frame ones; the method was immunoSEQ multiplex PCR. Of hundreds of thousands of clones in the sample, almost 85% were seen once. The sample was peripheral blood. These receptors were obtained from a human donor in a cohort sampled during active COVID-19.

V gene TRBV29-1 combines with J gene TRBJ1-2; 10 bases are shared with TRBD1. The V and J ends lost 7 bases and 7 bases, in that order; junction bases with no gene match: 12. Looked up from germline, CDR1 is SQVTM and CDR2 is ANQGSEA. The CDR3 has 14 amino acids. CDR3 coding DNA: TGCAGCGCCCAGGACAGGGGGGTCCTTGCTGGCTACACCTTC. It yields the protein CSAQDRGVLAGYTF. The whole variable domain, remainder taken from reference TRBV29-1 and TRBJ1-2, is SAVISQKPSRDICQRGTSLTIQCQVDSQVTMMFWYRQQPGQSLTLIATANQGSEATYESGFVIDKFPISRPNLTFSTLTVSNMSPEDSSIYLCSAQDRGVLAGYTFGSGTRLTVV.

The CDR3 DNA sequence: TGTGCCAGCAGCGGGGACAGGGCCGACGAGCAGTACTTC. Encoded protein: CASSGDRADEQYF. The chain links TRBV11-3 to TRBJ2-7, with TRBD1 matching over 9 bases. V dropped 5 bases and J dropped 5; count of bases not matched to a gene: 4. The CDR3 is 13 amino acids. The germline CDR1 and CDR2 sequences are SGHNT and YENEEA.

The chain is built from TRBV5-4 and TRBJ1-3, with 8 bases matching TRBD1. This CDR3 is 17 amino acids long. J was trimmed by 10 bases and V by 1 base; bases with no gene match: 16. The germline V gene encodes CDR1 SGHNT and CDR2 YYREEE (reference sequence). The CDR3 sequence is CASSLTGQGRGRYTIYF. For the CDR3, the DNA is TGTGCCAGCAGCTTGACAGGACAGGGCCGTGGCCGGTATACCATATATTTT.

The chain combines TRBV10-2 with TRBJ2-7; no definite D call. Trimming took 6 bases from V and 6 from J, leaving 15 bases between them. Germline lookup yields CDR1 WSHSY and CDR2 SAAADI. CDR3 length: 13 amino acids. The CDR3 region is CASSPPTLTEQYF. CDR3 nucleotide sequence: TGCGCCAGCAGCCCTCCAACCCTAACCGAGCAGTACTTC.

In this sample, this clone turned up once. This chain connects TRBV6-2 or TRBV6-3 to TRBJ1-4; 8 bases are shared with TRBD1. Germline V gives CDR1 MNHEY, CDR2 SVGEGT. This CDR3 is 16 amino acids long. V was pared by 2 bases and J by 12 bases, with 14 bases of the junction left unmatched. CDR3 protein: CASSYTAGQGNAELFF. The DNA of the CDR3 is TGTGCCAGCAGTTACACCGCCGGACAGGGTAATGCGGAACTGTTTTTT.

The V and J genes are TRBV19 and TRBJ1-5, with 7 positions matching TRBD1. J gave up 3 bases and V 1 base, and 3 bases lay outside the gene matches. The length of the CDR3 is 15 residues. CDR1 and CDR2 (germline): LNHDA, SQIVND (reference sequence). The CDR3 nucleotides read TGTGCCAGTAGTATAGGGGACAGAGACAATCAGCCCCAGCATTTT. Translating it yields CASSIGDRDNQPQHF. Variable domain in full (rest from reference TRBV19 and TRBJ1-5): DGGITQSPKYLFRKEGQNVTLSCEQNLNHDAMYWYRQDPGQGLRLIYYSQIVNDFQKGDIAEGYSVSREKKESFPLTVTSAQKNPTAFYLCASSIGDRDNQPQHFGDGTRLSIL.

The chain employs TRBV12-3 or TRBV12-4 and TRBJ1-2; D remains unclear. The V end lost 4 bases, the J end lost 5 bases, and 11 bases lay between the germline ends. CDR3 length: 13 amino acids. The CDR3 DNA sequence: TGTGCCAGCAGTTCCCACCGGGAGTATGGCTACACCTTC. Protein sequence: CASSSHREYGYTF.

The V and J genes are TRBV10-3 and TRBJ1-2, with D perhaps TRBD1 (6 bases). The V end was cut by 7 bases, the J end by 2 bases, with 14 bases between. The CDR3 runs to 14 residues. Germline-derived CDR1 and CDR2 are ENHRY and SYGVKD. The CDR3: CAINPTGTNYGYTF. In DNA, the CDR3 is TGTGCCATCAACCCAACAGGGACGAACTATGGCTACACCTTC.

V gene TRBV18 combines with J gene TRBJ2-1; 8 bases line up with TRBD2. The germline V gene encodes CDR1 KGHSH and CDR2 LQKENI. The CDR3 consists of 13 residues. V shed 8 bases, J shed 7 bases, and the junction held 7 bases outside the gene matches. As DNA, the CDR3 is TGTGCCAGCAGGCGGGGGGCCGGGAATGAGCAGTTCTTC. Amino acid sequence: CASRRGAGNEQFF.

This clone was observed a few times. DNA for the CDR3: TGTGCCAGCAGACGCCCCAGTATCGGGTCCTACGAGCAGTACTTC. Its protein product is CASRRPSIGSYEQYF. This chain uses TRBV6-5 with TRBJ2-7; D unclear. Germline V gene data show CDR1 as MNHEY and CDR2 as SVGAGI. V was trimmed by 6 bases and J by 1 base, leaving 16 bases between them. This CDR3 has 15 residues.

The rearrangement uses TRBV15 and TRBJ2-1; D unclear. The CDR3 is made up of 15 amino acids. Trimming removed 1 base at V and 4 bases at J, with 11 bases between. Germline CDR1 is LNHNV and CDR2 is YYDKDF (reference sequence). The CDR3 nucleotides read TGTGCCACCAGCAGAGTGTTTCTACCGTACAATGAGCAGTTCTTC. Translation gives CATSRVFLPYNEQFF.

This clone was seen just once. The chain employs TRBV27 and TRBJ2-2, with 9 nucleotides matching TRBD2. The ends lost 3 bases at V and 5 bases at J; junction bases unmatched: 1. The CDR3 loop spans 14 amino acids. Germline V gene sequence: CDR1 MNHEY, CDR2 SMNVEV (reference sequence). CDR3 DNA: TGTGCCAGCAGTTTTCTAGCGGGGACCGGGGAGCTGTTTTTT. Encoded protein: CASSFLAGTGELFF.

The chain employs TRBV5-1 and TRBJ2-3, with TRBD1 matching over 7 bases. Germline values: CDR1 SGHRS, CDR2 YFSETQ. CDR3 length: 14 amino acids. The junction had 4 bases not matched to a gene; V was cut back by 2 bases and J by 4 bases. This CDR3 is CASSFYRGADTQYF. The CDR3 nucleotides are TGCGCCAGCAGCTTCTACAGGGGCGCAGATACGCAGTATTTT.

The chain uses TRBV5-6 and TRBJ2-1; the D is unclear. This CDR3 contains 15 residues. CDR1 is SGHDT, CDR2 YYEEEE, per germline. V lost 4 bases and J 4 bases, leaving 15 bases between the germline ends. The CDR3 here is CASSQDLAPYNEQFF. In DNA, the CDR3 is TGTGCCAGCAGCCAGGATTTGGCCCCTTACAATGAGCAGTTCTTC.

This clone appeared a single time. The CDR3 bases are TGTGCCAGCAGCTTAGGGACAGCTGGAATAGACACCGGGGAGCTGTTTTTT. Protein: CASSLGTAGIDTGELFF. The J gene is TRBJ2-2, the V gene TRBV11-3; TRBD1 is a possible D gene (6 bases). With 1 base removed from V and 3 bases from J, the gap between germline ends came to 15 bases. There are 17 residues in the CDR3. CDR1 is SGHNT, CDR2 YENEEA, per germline.

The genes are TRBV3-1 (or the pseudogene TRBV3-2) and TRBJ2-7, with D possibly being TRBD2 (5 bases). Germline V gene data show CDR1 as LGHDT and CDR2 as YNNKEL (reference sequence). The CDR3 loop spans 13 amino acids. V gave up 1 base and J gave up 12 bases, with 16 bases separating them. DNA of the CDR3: TGTGCCAGCAGCCAAGCCCTCGAGGGCAGGCGGTACTTC. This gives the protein CASSQALEGRRYF.